The 13 T cell receptor beta chains presented below share a single source sample, sequenced in a study of T cell responses to AZD1222 COVID-19 vaccine. Some clones are missing from TCRdb's copy, which holds only in-frame ones; the method was immunoSEQ multiplex PCR. The sample lists roughly 100,000 clones, about 88% occurring once. The source material was peripheral blood, sampled on day 0 of AZD1222 vaccination. The receptors were gathered from an adult in good health.

The chain uses TRBV25-1 and TRBJ2-2; maybe TRBD2 (5 bases). The CDR3 runs to 15 residues. Trimming stripped 3 bases from V and 2 bases from J, with 10 bases between. CDR1 is MGHDK, CDR2 SYGVNS, per germline. The CDR3 region is CASSDGVSNTGELFF. DNA of the CDR3: TGTGCCAGCAGTGACGGGGTTTCCAACACCGGGGAGCTGTTTTTT.

The gene calls are TRBV5-1 and TRBJ2-1; TRBD2 aligns across 9 bases. The V and J ends lost 3 bases and 0 bases, in that order; junction bases with no gene match: 4. Germline loops: CDR1 SGHRS, CDR2 YFSETQ. The CDR3 extends over 16 amino acids. CDR3 residues: CASSSHSGSSYNEQFF. The CDR3 region has the DNA TGCGCCAGCAGCTCGCATAGCGGGAGCTCCTACAATGAGCAGTTCTTC.

The V gene is TRBV14, the J gene TRBJ1-4; possible D gene TRBD1, 6 bases. This CDR3 has 13 amino acids. CDR1 is SGHDN and CDR2 is FVKESK in the germline V gene. Trimming shortened V by 3 bases and J by 8 bases, and 10 bases separated the two germline ends. CDR3 residues: CASSQGAPEKLFF. In DNA, the CDR3 is TGTGCCAGCAGCCAGGGGGCGCCGGAAAAACTGTTTTTT.

The chain couples TRBV20-1 to TRBJ1-2; D gene unclear. V was cut by 3 bases and J by 3 bases, with 8 bases left in between. In germline, CDR1 is DFQATT, CDR2 SNEGSKA (reference sequence). The CDR3 runs to 12 residues. CDR3 nucleotide sequence: TGCAGTGCTAGTAGCAGTGACTATGGCTACACCTTC. This gives the protein CSASSSDYGYTF.

The J gene is TRBJ2-2, the V gene TRBV6-4, with 8 bases aligning to TRBD2. Germline V lookup: CDR1 MRHNA, CDR2 SNTAGT. With 10 bases clipped from V and 4 bases from J, the junction kept 8 bases outside the gene matches. The CDR3 runs to 14 residues. The CDR3 nucleotides read TGTGCCACCTCCCGGGAGGGCCGCACCGGGGAGCTGTTTTTT. Protein product: CATSREGRTGELFF.

V and J are TRBV19 and TRBJ1-5, with TRBD1 matching over 7 bases. The J segment lost 1 base and the V segment lost 10 bases, leaving 7 bases of the junction unmatched. The V gene's germline CDR1 is LNHDA and CDR2 SQIVND (reference sequence). This CDR3 region has 14 residues. CDR3 nucleotide sequence: TGTGCCACCAACAGGGGAAAGAGCAATCAGCCCCAGCATTTT. It yields the protein CATNRGKSNQPQHF.

This clone was observed a single time. The chain carries TRBV27 and TRBJ2-1; 11 bases agree with TRBD2. This CDR3 spans 16 amino acids. The germline V gene has CDR1 MNHEY and CDR2 SMNVEV (reference sequence). V was pared by 2 bases and J by 7 bases, with 7 bases of the junction left unmatched. In nucleotides, the CDR3 is TGTGCCAGCAGTTTACCAACTAGCGGGAGTCCGAATGAGCAGTTCTTC. Protein product: CASSLPTSGSPNEQFF.

This sequence joins TRBV5-4 and TRBJ2-5; 7 nucleotides agree with TRBD1. This CDR3 is 13 amino acids long. CDR1 is SGHNT, CDR2 YYREEE, per germline (reference sequence). V shed 3 bases and J 2 bases; nucleotides not matched to a gene: 1. CDR3 residues: CASSWTGQETQYF. The CDR3 DNA is TGTGCCAGCAGCTGGACAGGTCAAGAGACCCAGTACTTC.

This rearrangement joins TRBV5-1 to TRBJ2-2; 8 positions agree with TRBD1. The CDR3 is 15 residues long. Trimming cost V 0 bases and J 7 bases; bases outside gene matches: 5. Germline V lookup: CDR1 SGHRS, CDR2 YFSETQ. CDR3 nucleotides: TGCGCCAGCAGCTTGGGCAGGGGGCAGAGCGGGGAGCTGTTTTTT. As protein: CASSLGRGQSGELFF.

The rearrangement links TRBV29-1 to TRBJ2-5; D may be TRBD1 (5 bases). The V and J ends lost 4 bases and 5 bases respectively, with 14 bases between them. CDR3 size: 13 residues. Germline values: CDR1 SQVTM, CDR2 ANQGSEA. CDR3 residues: CSVVAGSGETQYF. DNA of the CDR3: TGCAGCGTTGTGGCAGGGTCAGGGGAGACCCAGTACTTC.

The chain is built from TRBV7-2 and TRBJ2-2, with D perhaps matching TRBD2 (5 bases). V dropped 5 bases and J dropped 4 bases, with 17 bases sitting between them. The germline V gene encodes CDR1 SGHTA and CDR2 FQGNSA. The CDR3 covers 16 residues. CDR3: CASSLLAPDLTGELFF. DNA for the CDR3: TGTGCCAGCAGCCTTTTAGCGCCCGACCTCACCGGGGAGCTGTTTTTT.

The chain uses TRBV7-2 and TRBJ1-2; TRBD1 is a possible D gene (5 bases). With 3 bases removed from V and 8 bases from J, the gap between germline ends came to 13 bases. Germline V gives CDR1 SGHTA, CDR2 FQGNSA. The CDR3 loop spans 13 amino acids. The CDR3 spells CASSFSTAGGYTF. The CDR3 bases are TGTGCCAGCAGCTTTTCGACAGCGGGGGGCTACACCTTC.

CDR3 region: CASSLKGPIGQFVETQYF. CDR3 coding DNA: TGTGCCAGCAGCTTAAAGGGACCCATCGGACAGTTCGTGGAGACCCAGTACTTC. The chain uses TRBV7-2 and TRBJ2-5; the D gene is possibly TRBD1 (6 bases). V lost 2 bases and J lost 5, with 24 bases in between. Germline values: CDR1 SGHTA, CDR2 FQGNSA. This CDR3 spans 18 amino acids.